This TCR beta chain was observed in a study of spatial heterogeneity in lung cancer. This clonotype was seen more than once but under ten times. From germline, CDR1 is GTSNPN and CDR2 SVGIG (reference sequence). The CDR3 is made up of 13 amino acids. Between the trimmed V and J ends, which lost 7 bases and 1 base, there was a span of 13 bases. Individual TCR cDNA molecules each bore their own unique molecular identifier. TCRdb analysed the 5' RACE reads with MiXCR anew, one entry per CDR3 protein. The sample carries about 75,000 distinct CDR3 sequences, roughly 15% recorded once. Described time point: sample taken at primary tumor resection. Whole RNA, isolated from tumor, nontumor lung or frozen PBMC, was sequenced without prior sorting.

The clonotype was recovered from a male donor with early-stage non-small cell lung cancer. The chain recombines TRBV30 with TRBJ1-1, with unresolved D. The sample was PBMCs, taken at surgery. CDR3: CASAFGPNTEAFF. The CDR3 nucleotides are TGTGCCTCCGCATTCGGACCGAACACTGAAGCTTTCTTT.